The rows below give T cell receptor beta chains drawn from one sample of a study of cytomegalovirus exposure and HLA in healthy donors. Repertoires were generated with immunoSEQ multiplex PCR, while TCRdb's copy carries only in-frame clones and drops some. The sample has around 70,000 clones, roughly 94% seen once. Source material: PBMCs. These TCRs come from a woman under 30 in good health and CMV-seronegative. CDR3s include the opening cysteine and the closing phenylalanine or tryptophan. The order of the fields is J gene, D gene, V gene, CDR3 protein, CDR3 DNA. A D gene is named only where the DNA matches it firmly.

TRBJ2-7 - TRBV28 CASTLGGSYEQYF TGTGCCAGCACCTTAGGGGGCTCCTACGAGCAGTACTTC
TRBJ2-3 - TRBV27 CASSLRSPATNTQYF TGTGCCAGCAGTTTACGGAGCCCCGCAACTAATACGCAGTATTTT
TRBJ1-5 - TRBV27 CASSSSFDHRSRPHQPQHF TGTGCCAGCAGTTCCTCCTTCGATCACAGGTCTCGACCTCATCAGCCCCAGCATTTT
TRBJ1-4 TRBD1 TRBV28 CASSNTGQGTGKLFF TGTGCCAGCAGCAACACGGGACAGGGGACGGGAAAACTGTTTTTT
TRBJ1-5 - TRBV19 CASSILGQGNQPQHF TGTGCCAGTAGTATCTTGGGGCAGGGGAATCAGCCCCAGCATTTT
TRBJ1-4 TRBD1 TRBV2 CASSGTARATNEKLFF TGTGCCAGCAGCGGGACAGCCCGAGCAACTAATGAAAAACTGTTTTTT
TRBJ2-5 - TRBV29-1 CSVRGGETQYF TGCAGCGTCCGGGGAGGCGAGACCCAGTACTTC
TRBJ2-2 TRBD1 TRBV7-9 CASSPTTGRNTGELFF TGTGCCAGCAGCCCAACGACAGGGAGGAACACCGGGGAGCTGTTTTTT
TRBJ2-2 TRBD2 TRBV29-1 CSVGFSGGPGRELFF TGCAGCGTCGGATTTAGCGGGGGCCCCGGGCGGGAGCTGTTTTTT
TRBJ2-5 TRBD2 TRBV4-2 CASTLGTSGGAAETQYF TGTGCCAGCACATTGGGGACTAGCGGGGGGGCCGCGGAGACCCAGTACTTC
TRBJ2-7 - TRBV19 CASSIPPSYEQYF TGTGCCAGTAGTATACCCCCTTCCTACGAGCAGTACTTC
TRBJ2-1 - TRBV18 CASSPPLTAAGEQFF TGTGCCAGCTCACCACCGCTTACGGCAGCGGGTGAGCAGTTCTTC
TRBJ2-1 - TRBV7-2 CASSLGGGPYNEQFF TGTGCCAGCAGCTTGGGGGGGGGCCCCTACAATGAGCAGTTCTTC
TRBJ2-1 TRBD2 TRBV19 CASLTLAGGNNEQFF TGTGCCAGTTTGACTCTAGCGGGGGGAAACAATGAGCAGTTCTTC
TRBJ2-3 - TRBV10-3 CAISGSGSPDTQYF TGTGCCATCAGTGGGAGTGGGAGCCCAGATACGCAGTATTTT
TRBJ1-6 - TRBV5-6 CASSLDVGGRSYNSPLHF TGTGCCAGCAGCTTGGATGTGGGAGGGAGGTCCTATAATTCACCCCTCCACTTT
TRBJ2-2 TRBD2 TRBV7-8 CASSSRRIGGGTGELFF TGTGCCAGCAGCTCCCGGCGAATCGGCGGGGGCACCGGGGAGCTGTTTTTT